The 31 T cell receptor beta chains given below trace back to one sample, sequenced in a study of blood T cell repertoires in COVID-19. Profiling relied on immunoSEQ multiplex PCR, and the TCRdb table lists in-frame clones only, not all of them. The sample has just under 60,000 clones, about 78% seen once. The specimen was peripheral blood. Receptors originate from an elderly man with acute or convalescent COVID-19.

The chain couples TRBV6-1 to TRBJ1-3; D might be TRBD1 (5 bases). The length of the CDR3 is 16 residues. Per germline, CDR1 MNHNS and CDR2 SASEGT. V lost 4 bases to trimming and J lost 0 bases, with 13 bases between them. The CDR3 is CASSASHRSSGNTIYF. CDR3 DNA: TGTGCCAGCAGTGCGTCCCACAGGAGCTCTGGAAACACCATATATTTT.

The gene calls are TRBV29-1 and TRBJ2-2; 9 bases agree with TRBD1. The CDR3 totals 13 residues. The germline gives CDR1 SQVTM, CDR2 ANQGSEA. The junction had 6 bases not matched to a gene; V was cut back by 6 bases and J by 7 bases. CDR3 amino acids: CSVGQGSYGELFF. The CDR3 DNA is TGCAGCGTGGGACAGGGATCGTACGGGGAGCTGTTTTTT.

V is TRBV7-3 and J is TRBJ2-3, with a possible D match to TRBD1 (6 bases). The ends were cut back, 5 bases at V and 5 bases at J, with 17 bases in the middle. The CDR3 has 15 amino acids. Germline loops: CDR1 SGHTA, CDR2 FQGTGA. The CDR3 sequence: CASSREGEKGDTQYF. The CDR3 nucleotides are TGTGCCAGCAGCCGAGAGGGGGAAAAGGGAGATACGCAGTATTTT. Filled out from reference TRBV7-3 and TRBJ2-3, the complete variable domain reads GAGVSQTPSNKVTEKGKYVELRCDPISGHTALYWYRQSLGQGPEFLIYFQGTGAADDSGLPNDRFFAVRPEGSVSTLKIQRTERGDSAVYLCASSREGEKGDTQYFGPGTRLTVL.

The sample holds one count of this clone. The chain employs TRBV6-1 and TRBJ2-3, with TRBD2 as a possible D gene (6 bases). The V and J ends lost 3 bases and 8 bases respectively, with 18 bases between them. The germline gives CDR1 MNHNS, CDR2 SASEGT. The CDR3 covers 15 residues. The CDR3 DNA is TGTGCCAGCAGTGAGGGATTAGGGACTTTAGGTACGCAGTATTTT. It specifies CASSEGLGTLGTQYF.

This clone is deemed medium-sized (0.01 to 0.1%). The gene calls are TRBV11-3 and TRBJ2-2; D is unresolved. CDR3 length equals 13 residues. The germline CDR1 and CDR2 sequences are SGHNT and YENEEA. V shed 0 bases and J shed 4 bases, with 3 bases lying between them. DNA of the CDR3: TGTGCCAGCAGCTTAGATAGCACCGGGGAGCTGTTTTTT. Translating gives CASSLDSTGELFF.

This clone came up once. This sequence joins TRBV10-3 and TRBJ1-1; 8 bases are a match to TRBD1. The CDR3 extends over 13 amino acids. Germline V gene lookup returns CDR1 ENHRY and CDR2 SYGVKD. With V trimmed by 4 bases and J by 5 bases, 3 bases remained unmatched. This CDR3 is CAISGGQGTEAFF. As DNA, the CDR3 is TGTGCCATCAGTGGTGGACAGGGAACTGAAGCTTTCTTT.

The genes are TRBV24-1 and TRBJ2-3; a weak D match, TRBD1 (5 bases). CDR1 KGHDR and CDR2 SFDVKD come from the germline V gene. The CDR3 consists of 15 residues. The ends were cut back, 4 bases at V and 2 bases at J, with 12 bases in the middle. This CDR3 reads CATSEAGRNTDTQYF. As DNA, the CDR3 is TGTGCCACCAGTGAAGCAGGGCGCAACACAGATACGCAGTATTTT.

V is TRBV11-3 and J is TRBJ1-1; 7 bases are a match to TRBD1. With V trimmed by 3 bases and J by 3 bases, 13 bases remained unmatched. The CDR3 runs 17 residues. CDR1 and CDR2 (germline): SGHNT, YENEEA. In DNA, the CDR3 is TGTGCCAGCAGCTTGCTAGGGGGCGCAGCATCGTACACTGAAGCTTTCTTT. It is translated as CASSLLGGAASYTEAFF.

V usage is TRBV9 and J usage is TRBJ1-3, with no clear D. The CDR3 length is 18 residues. CDR1 is SGDLS and CDR2 is YYNGEE in the germline V gene. V lost 3 bases to trimming and J lost 1 base, with 20 bases between them. Here the CDR3 DNA reads TGTGCCAGCAGCGGATATGAGGCACTCTCTAGTTCTGGAAACACCATATATTTT. Its translation is CASSGYEALSSSGNTIYF.

The chain is built from TRBV7-9 and TRBJ1-2; D is perhaps TRBD1 (5 bases). CDR1 and CDR2 (germline): SEHNR, FQNEAQ (reference sequence). Deletions cut 6 bases from V and 4 bases from J, with 18 bases between. The CDR3 has 15 residues. CDR3 in amino acids: CASSRDGVGAYGYTF. CDR3 nucleotide sequence: TGTGCCAGCAGTCGCGATGGGGTAGGGGCCTATGGCTACACCTTC.

The gene calls are TRBV7-2 and TRBJ2-5; TRBD2 agrees at 7 bases. V dropped 2 bases and J dropped 1; count of bases not matched to a gene: 7. Germline lookup yields CDR1 SGHTA and CDR2 FQGNSA. The CDR3 contains 16 residues. The CDR3 protein is CASSLTSSSGQETQYF. CDR3 sequence (DNA): TGTGCCAGCAGCTTAACCTCCTCTAGCGGCCAAGAGACCCAGTACTTC.

A few counts support this clone. This rearrangement joins TRBV29-1 to TRBJ2-2, with 7 bases identical to TRBD1. CDR1 and CDR2 (germline): SQVTM, ANQGSEA. V was clipped by 6 bases and J by 0 bases; unmatched bases: 1. The CDR3 spans 13 residues. CDR3 amino acids: CSVTGTNTGELFF. DNA of the CDR3: TGCAGCGTGACAGGGACGAACACCGGGGAGCTGTTTTTT.

This chain links TRBV3-1 (or the pseudogene TRBV3-2) with TRBJ1-1; TRBD1 is a possible D gene (5 bases). The CDR3 contains 14 residues. From germline, CDR1 is LGHDT and CDR2 YNNKEL (reference sequence). The V and J ends lost 1 base and 1 base respectively, with 7 bases between them. The CDR3 spells CASSQGQWNTEAFF. DNA for the CDR3: TGTGCCAGCAGCCAAGGACAGTGGAACACTGAAGCTTTCTTT.

The gene calls are TRBV7-2 and TRBJ1-1; D remains ambiguous. This CDR3 contains 13 residues. V lost 4 bases and J lost 3, with 9 bases in between. Germline CDR1 and CDR2: SGHTA and FQGNSA. CDR3 amino acids: CASSSELYTEAFF. The CDR3 region has the DNA TGTGCCAGCAGCTCCGAACTTTACACTGAAGCTTTCTTT.

The chain joins TRBV5-6 to TRBJ1-1, with D hard to call. The CDR3 has 15 residues. V was pared by 3 bases and J by 2 bases, with 14 bases between. Germline V gene lookup returns CDR1 SGHDT and CDR2 YYEEEE. In DNA form, the CDR3 reads TGTGCCAGCAGCTCTGACGGAGACGGAAACACTGAAGCTTTCTTT. Protein: CASSSDGDGNTEAFF.

The chain couples TRBV18 to TRBJ2-7, with D possibly matching TRBD2 (6 bases). Germline CDR1 reads KGHSH; CDR2 reads LQKENI. The V end lost 1 base, the J end lost 0 bases, and 13 bases lay between the germline ends. CDR3 size: 16 residues. This CDR3 is CASSPLAGRASYEQYF. The CDR3 nucleotides are TGTGCCAGCTCACCACTCGCGGGACGGGCCTCCTACGAGCAGTACTTC. Drawing the rest from reference TRBV18 and TRBJ2-7, the complete variable domain is NAGVMQNPRHLVRRRGQEARLRCSPMKGHSHVYWYRQLPEEGLKFMVYLQKENIIDESGMPKERFSAEFPKEGPSILRIQQVVRGDSAAYFCASSPLAGRASYEQYFGPGTRLTVT.

This clone was counted once. V is TRBV7-2 and J is TRBJ1-5, with D possibly being TRBD1 (5 bases). Germline V gene sequence: CDR1 SGHTA, CDR2 FQGNSA. V shed 2 bases and J shed 7 bases, with 9 bases lying between them. CDR3 size: 13 residues. CDR3 sequence (DNA): TGTGCCAGCAGCTTACAGGGTGGGCAGCCCCAGCATTTT. Translation gives CASSLQGGQPQHF.

The V call is TRBV5-1, the J call TRBJ1-3; the match to TRBD1 covers 11 bases. Trimming cost V 7 bases and J 3 bases; bases outside gene matches: 6. The CDR3 has 15 amino acids. Germline V gene data show CDR1 as SGHRS and CDR2 as YFSETQ. The CDR3 sequence is CASATGQGDGNTIYF. In nucleotides, the CDR3 is TGCGCCAGCGCTACGGGACAGGGGGATGGAAACACCATATATTTT.

The chain links TRBV7-8 to TRBJ1-3; 9 bases are a match to TRBD1. V shed 5 bases and J 0 bases; nucleotides not matched to a gene: 11. There are 18 residues in the CDR3. CDR1 and CDR2 from the germline V gene are SGHVS and FQNEAQ. The CDR3 loop reads CASSPYTGTGFSGNTIYF. In DNA, the CDR3 is TGTGCCAGCAGCCCCTACACCGGGACAGGGTTCTCTGGAAACACCATATATTTT.

The chain is built from TRBV6-6 and TRBJ2-7; 9 bases match TRBD2. The germline CDR1 and CDR2 sequences are MNHNY and SVGAGI (reference sequence). The CDR3 length is 17 residues. V trimming: 5 bases; J trimming: 4 bases; junction bases outside the gene matches: 15. CDR3 nucleotides: TGTGCCAGCAGTCACGGGGCGGGAGGGCTTCGGACGTACGAGCAGTACTTC. As protein: CASSHGAGGLRTYEQYF.

The chain uses TRBV10-3 and TRBJ1-1, with TRBD1 matching 7 bases. The CDR3 consists of 14 residues. CDR1 ENHRY and CDR2 SYGVKD come from the germline V gene. The V and J ends lost 6 bases and 5 bases, in that order; junction bases with no gene match: 9. The CDR3 reads CAISRQGLGTEAFF. The CDR3 DNA sequence: TGTGCCATCAGCCGACAGGGCCTCGGGACTGAAGCTTTCTTT.

This clone was found a few times. V is TRBV7-9 and J is TRBJ1-2; D remains ambiguous. Trimming left V 7 bases short and J 6 bases short, with 18 bases between. Germline lookup yields CDR1 SEHNR and CDR2 FQNEAQ (reference sequence). The CDR3 contains 14 residues. CDR3 nucleotides: TGTGCCAGCACCGCATGGAGGTTCGTGGATGGCTACACCTTC. This translates into CASTAWRFVDGYTF.

This clone is a singleton in its sample. The V call is TRBV6-1, the J call TRBJ1-2; D is ambiguous. The V end was cut by 2 bases, the J end by 5 bases, with 12 bases between. This CDR3 is built from 14 residues. From germline, CDR1 is MNHNS and CDR2 SASEGT. CDR3 in amino acids: CASSEPGEGYGYTF. The CDR3 DNA is TGTGCCAGCAGTGAACCCGGGGAGGGATATGGCTACACCTTC.

The chain couples TRBV3-1 (or the pseudogene TRBV3-2) to TRBJ1-1; D remains unclear. There are 17 residues in the CDR3. CDR1 and CDR2 (germline): LGHDT, YNNKEL (reference sequence). V lost 0 bases and J lost 7, with 21 bases in between. CDR3 loop: CASSQDLPGRAAREAFF. The CDR3, as DNA: TGTGCCAGCAGCCAAGATCTACCGGGGAGAGCGGCCCGTGAAGCTTTCTTT.

The genes are TRBV5-8 and TRBJ1-1; D is ambiguous. This CDR3 has 12 residues. Germline assignment: CDR1 SGHTS and CDR2 YDEGEE. The V and J ends lost 1 base and 6 bases respectively, with 7 bases between them. The CDR3 sequence: CASSLFRSEAFF. The CDR3 bases are TGTGCCAGCAGCTTGTTTCGGTCTGAAGCTTTCTTT.

This clone was observed a single time. Other DNA sequences in the sample encode the same CDR3. The chain employs TRBV18 and TRBJ1-2; 9 bases map to TRBD1. V was clipped by 3 bases and J by 3 bases; unmatched bases: 2. Germline-derived CDR1 and CDR2 are KGHSH and LQKENI. The CDR3 length is 14 residues. CDR3 region: CASSPGQGDYGYTF. In DNA, the CDR3 is TGTGCCAGCTCACCGGGACAGGGAGACTATGGCTACACCTTC.

The chain carries TRBV4-2 and TRBJ2-7, with 7 bases matching TRBD2. Germline CDR1 and CDR2: LGHNA and YNFKEQ. The CDR3 is 15 amino acids. V lost 1 base, J lost 3 bases, and 6 bases stayed unmatched. Here the CDR3 DNA reads TGTGCCAGCAGCCAAGGGGAGGGGCAGATCTACGAGCAGTACTTC. Its protein product is CASSQGEGQIYEQYF.

V is TRBV29-1 and J is TRBJ1-2; D gene ambiguous. The CDR3 runs to 12 residues. The germline V and J ends were trimmed by 3 bases and 4 bases, with 9 bases remaining between them. Germline assignment: CDR1 SQVTM and CDR2 ANQGSEA. CDR3 region: CSVDRLLYGYTF. For the CDR3, the DNA is TGCAGCGTTGACAGGCTGCTCTATGGCTACACCTTC.

The V call is TRBV28, the J call TRBJ1-4, with 8 nucleotides matching TRBD1. The CDR3 spans 15 residues. CDR1 MDHEN and CDR2 SYDVKM come from the germline V gene. With V trimmed by 5 bases and J by 9 bases, 11 bases remained unmatched. The CDR3 nucleotides read TGTGCCAGCAGTCCAACGACAGGGGCGGATCAAAAACTGTTTTTT. It encodes CASSPTTGADQKLFF.

The rearrangement uses TRBV2 and TRBJ2-3; 7 bases match TRBD1. V shed 6 bases and J 1 base; nucleotides not matched to a gene: 10. This CDR3 has 16 amino acids. The germline gives CDR1 SNHLY, CDR2 FYNNEI. The DNA of the CDR3 is TGTGCCAGCAGACTCGACAGGGACGCGGGCACAGATACGCAGTATTTT. Its translation is CASRLDRDAGTDTQYF.

CDR3 DNA sequence: TGTGCCAGCAGCCAAGGGCAGGGGTATAATTCACCCCTCCACTTT. Residues: CASSQGQGYNSPLHF. The chain is built from TRBV3-1 (or the pseudogene TRBV3-2) and TRBJ1-6, with D possibly TRBD1 on 6 matching bases. This CDR3 spans 15 amino acids. CDR1 is LGHDT and CDR2 is YNNKEL in the germline V gene (reference sequence). Trimming cost V 1 base and J 4 bases, with 8 bases left between them.